This T cell receptor beta chain was documented in a study of cytomegalovirus exposure and HLA in healthy donors. Trimming shortened V by 3 bases and J by 1 base, and 16 bases separated the two germline ends. The germline V gene encodes CDR1 SNHLY and CDR2 FYNNEI. The CDR3 length is 18 residues. It was with 60 Vbeta and 13 Jbeta primers that the PCR ran. Sequencing was performed with immunoSEQ multiplex PCR; in TCRdb, only in-frame clones are kept and a portion is missing. The sample has about 200,000 clones; about nine tenths are singletons. Sequencing was carried out using PBMCs. The chain couples TRBV2 to TRBJ1-6; possibly TRBD1 for D (5 bases). The receptor comes from a man aged 25-40 years in good health and CMV-seronegative. CDR3 residues: CASSEGPINRSYNSPLHF. In DNA, the CDR3 is TGTGCCAGCAGTGAGGGGCCTATCAATAGGTCCTATAATTCACCCCTCCACTTT.